This is a list of T cell receptor beta chains from one sample in a study of cytomegalovirus exposure and HLA in healthy donors. Method: immunoSEQ multiplex PCR; TCRdb's copy keeps in-frame clones and lacks some. This sample has some 190,000 clones, with roughly 88% found just once. The source material was PBMCs. These receptors originate from a boy younger than 10 in good health and CMV-seronegative. The CDR3 runs from the conserved cysteine through the conserved F or W. D genes are given only for firm matches. Size tells how often a clone was seen (once, few, many) or the class of an expanded clone, and some rows leave it out.

V	D	size	J	CDR3	DNA
TRBV7-9	NA	NA	TRBJ2-7	CASSPPGKNEQYF	TGTGCCAGCAGCCCCCCGGGAAAGAACGAGCAGTACTTC
TRBV5-1	TRBD1	NA	TRBJ1-1	CASSFDRGDTEAFF	TGCGCCAGCAGCTTTGACAGGGGGGACACTGAAGCTTTCTTT
TRBV19	NA	NA	TRBJ1-1	CASREGERTDDEAFF	TGTGCCAGTAGAGAGGGAGAAAGGACAGATGATGAAGCTTTCTTT
TRBV2	TRBD2	NA	TRBJ2-2	CASSPRLAGNTGELFF	TGTGCCAGCAGCCCCAGACTAGCGGGAAACACCGGGGAGCTGTTTTTT
TRBV30	NA	few	TRBJ1-4	CAWSGQTNEKLFF	TGTGCCTGGAGTGGGCAGACTAATGAAAAACTGTTTTTT
TRBV4-1	NA	NA	TRBJ1-6	CASSQVASYNSPLHF	TGCGCCAGCAGCCAAGTGGCCTCCTATAATTCACCCCTCCACTTT
TRBV30	TRBD1	once	TRBJ1-5	CAWRTGDQPQHF	TGTGCCTGGAGGACAGGGGATCAGCCCCAGCATTTT
TRBV7-9	NA	NA	TRBJ1-3	CASSLTGNTIYF	TGTGCCAGCAGCTTGACAGGAAACACCATATATTTT
TRBV9	TRBD2	NA	TRBJ2-7	CASSVEGTGGSYEQYF	TGTGCCAGCAGCGTAGAAGGAACGGGCGGGAGCTACGAGCAGTACTTC
TRBV9	TRBD2	NA	TRBJ2-1	CASSGSGGPYNEQFF	TGTGCCAGCAGCGGGAGCGGGGGGCCCTACAATGAGCAGTTCTTC
TRBV5-6	TRBD1	NA	TRBJ2-6	CASSLLKWQGESGANVLTF	TGTGCCAGCAGCTTGTTAAAGTGGCAGGGGGAGTCTGGGGCCAACGTCCTGACTTTC
TRBV7-6	NA	once	TRBJ2-2	CASSPSSNTGELFF	TGTGCCAGCAGCCCCTCCAGTAACACCGGGGAGCTGTTTTTT
TRBV5-8	TRBD2	NA	TRBJ2-1	CASSLRVRDLLGGEQFF	TGTGCCAGCAGCCTACGGGTGAGAGACCTCCTCGGGGGGGAGCAGTTCTTC
TRBV14	NA	NA	TRBJ2-2	CASSLLQRGGELFF	TGTGCCAGCAGCCTCCTTCAGAGGGGGGGGGAGCTGTTTTTT